This entry describes one TCR beta chain. The antigen remains unidentified. This record belongs to a study of T cell responses to AZD1222 COVID-19 vaccine. Study-level points and caveats: Two AZD1222 doses significantly raised spike-specific TCR breadth and depth over controls.

There are 16 residues in the CDR3. The ends were cut back, 0 bases at V and 5 bases at J, with 14 bases in the middle. Assay: immunoSEQ multiplex PCR; the TCRdb copy retains only in-frame clones and omits some. The data hold roughly 180,000 clones, with roughly nine tenths observed a single time. Sequences were derived from peripheral blood, sampled on day 0 of AZD1222 vaccination. J is TRBJ2-1 and V is TRBV23-1; no clear D. TRBV23-1 is noted as an ORF with a role that remains uncertain. This clonotype originated in an adult in good health. In DNA, the CDR3 is TGCGCCAGCAGTCAATCGAGATCTGTTCGAAACAATGAGCAGTTCTTC. Translated: CASSQSRSVRNNEQFF.